This T cell receptor beta chain came from a study of T cells after yellow fever vaccination. Study-level information: For low cell numbers, libraries were made with SMART-Seq v4 Ultra Low Input.

This clonotype has a count of ten or more. The junction shows a germline mismatch at one end, possibly a read error. The CDR3 is 13 residues long. Germline V gives CDR1 SNHLY, CDR2 FYNNEI. One entry per CDR3 protein, called by TCRdb with MiXCR from the 5' RACE reads. The sample yields roughly 350,000 distinct CDR3 sequences, over 4% seen once. This receptor was identified in a man aged 18 to 30 who received the YFV17D yellow fever vaccine. The chain couples TRBV2 to TRBJ1-5; no clear D. Sequencing was performed on PBMCs, taken 5 days after the yellow fever booster vaccination. CDR3 sequence reads: CASSGQSIQPQHF. CDR3 sequence (DNA): TGTGCCAGCAGTGGTCAGAGCATTCAGCCCCAGCATTTT.